This T cell receptor beta chain was recorded in a study of cytotoxic CD8 clonotypes in ibrutinib-treated CLL. Across the whole study: Included were 10 to 12 relapsed/refractory and 15 treatment-naive patients, of whom fewer than 18 were IGHV unmutated. Notes on the study in general: Whereas clonality rose at ibrutinib response, it declined toward baseline at progression.

This CDR3 has 12 amino acids. The germline gives CDR1 KGHSH, CDR2 LQKENI. Trimming took off 2 bases at V and 12 bases at J, with 13 bases between the two ends. Sequencing was designed to attain a depth spanning 1 in 200,000 to 1 in 1 million T cells. Repertoires were generated with immunoSEQ multiplex PCR, while TCRdb's copy carries only in-frame clones and drops some. The repertoire includes around 76,000 clones, 83% of them detected once, and more than 35% sits in the top ten. Comments on this clone: The antigen is not known.

J is TRBJ1-2 and V is TRBV18; no clear D gene. The sample was PBMCs, taken after 24 months of ibrutinib treatment. This TCR derives from a human donor with chronic lymphocytic leukemia. The CDR3 loop is CASSPAGFSNTF. The CDR3, as DNA: TGTGCCAGCTCACCAGCGGGATTCTCCAACACCTTC.